This section outlines one TCR beta chain sequence together with its context. As yet, its antigen is unknown. The entry originates in a study of beta chain features in type 1 diabetes. Study results and limitations: Healthy donors had naive, central memory and Treg TCRB repertoires that appeared less similar than those seen among patients. All four CD4+ subsets from Type 1 diabetes patients carried moderately but significantly shorter TCRB CDR3s.

CDR1 and CDR2 (germline): SGHRS, YFSETQ. The V segment lost 3 bases and the J segment 4 bases; nucleotides outside the gene matches: 11. The CDR3 spans 17 residues. All of the isolated RNA was reverse transcribed, so expressed TCRB transcripts were sequenced. Profiled with immunoSEQ multiplex PCR; TCRdb holds only in-frame clones, not every one. The table records about half a million clones, more than 9.5% of them present only once. The genes are TRBV5-1 and TRBJ2-5, with 11 positions matching TRBD2. This sequence was found in a woman between 18 and 29 years old in good health. The material sequenced was naive CD4+ T cells from blood. The CDR3 here is CASSSSLLAGVGETQYF. The CDR3 nucleotides read TGCGCCAGCAGCTCCTCCCTACTAGCGGGGGTAGGAGAGACCCAGTACTTC.